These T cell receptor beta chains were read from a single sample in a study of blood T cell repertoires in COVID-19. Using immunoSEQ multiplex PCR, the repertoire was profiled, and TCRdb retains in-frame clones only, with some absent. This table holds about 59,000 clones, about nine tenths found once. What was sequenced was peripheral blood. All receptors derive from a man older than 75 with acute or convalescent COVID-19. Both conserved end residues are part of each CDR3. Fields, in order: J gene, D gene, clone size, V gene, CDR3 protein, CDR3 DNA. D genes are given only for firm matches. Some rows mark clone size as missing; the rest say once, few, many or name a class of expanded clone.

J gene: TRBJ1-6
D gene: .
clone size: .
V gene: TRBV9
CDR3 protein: CASSVNSGVSSYNSPLHF
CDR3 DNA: TGTGCCAGCAGCGTAAATTCCGGGGTCAGCTCCTATAATTCACCCCTCCACTTT

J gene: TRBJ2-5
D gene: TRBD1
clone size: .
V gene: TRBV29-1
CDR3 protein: CSARQGAQETQYF
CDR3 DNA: TGCAGCGCCAGACAGGGGGCGCAGGAGACCCAGTACTTC

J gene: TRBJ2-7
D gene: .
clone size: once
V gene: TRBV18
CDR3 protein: CASSPPLDYEQYF
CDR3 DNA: TGTGCCAGCTCACCACCTTTAGACTACGAGCAGTACTTC

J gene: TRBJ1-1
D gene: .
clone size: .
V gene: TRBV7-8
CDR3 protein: CASSSLRDLNTEAFF
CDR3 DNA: TGTGCCAGCAGCTCCCTCCGGGACTTAAACACTGAAGCTTTCTTT

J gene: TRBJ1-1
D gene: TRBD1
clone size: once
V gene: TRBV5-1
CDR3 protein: CASLRGDGNTEAFF
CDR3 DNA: TGCGCCAGCCTCAGGGGGGACGGGAACACTGAAGCTTTCTTT

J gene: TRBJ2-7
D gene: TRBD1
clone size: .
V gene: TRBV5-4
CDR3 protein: CASSAGTGIYYEQYF
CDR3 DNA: TGTGCCAGCAGCGCCGGGACAGGGATTTACTACGAGCAGTACTTC

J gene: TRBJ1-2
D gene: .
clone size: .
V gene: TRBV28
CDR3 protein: CASSLAGYGYTF
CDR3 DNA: TGTGCCAGCAGTTTGGCTGGCTATGGCTACACCTTC

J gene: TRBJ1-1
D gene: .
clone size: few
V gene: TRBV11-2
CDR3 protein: CASSPGVFEAFF
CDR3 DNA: TGTGCCAGCAGCCCCGGGGTGTTTGAAGCTTTCTTT

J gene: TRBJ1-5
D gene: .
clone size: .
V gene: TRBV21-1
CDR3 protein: CASSKRGSNQPQHF
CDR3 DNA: TGTGCCAGCAGCAAACGGGGAAGCAATCAGCCCCAGCATTTT

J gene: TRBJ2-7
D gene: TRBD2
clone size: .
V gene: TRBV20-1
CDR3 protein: CSASNPPPAGVRSYEQYF
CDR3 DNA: TGCAGTGCTAGTAACCCCCCCCCAGCGGGGGTTCGCTCCTACGAGCAGTACTTC

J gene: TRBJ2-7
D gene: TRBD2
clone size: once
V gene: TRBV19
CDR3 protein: CASSIGEGLAYEQYF
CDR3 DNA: TGTGCCAGTAGTATTGGGGAGGGGCTGGCCTACGAGCAGTACTTC

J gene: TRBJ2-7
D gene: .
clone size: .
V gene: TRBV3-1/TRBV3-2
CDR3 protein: CASSQAGAEQYF
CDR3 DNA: TGTGCCAGCAGCCAAGCAGGGGCCGAGCAGTACTTC

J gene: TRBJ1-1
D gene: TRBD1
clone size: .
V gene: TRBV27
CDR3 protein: CASRRQGPTEAFF
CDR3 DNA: TGTGCCAGCAGACGACAGGGGCCCACGGAGGCTTTCTTT

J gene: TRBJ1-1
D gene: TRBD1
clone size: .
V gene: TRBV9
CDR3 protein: CASSLRDRGNTEAFF
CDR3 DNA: TGTGCCAGCAGCTTGCGGGACAGGGGGAACACTGAAGCTTTCTTT

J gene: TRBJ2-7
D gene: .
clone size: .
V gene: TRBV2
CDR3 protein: CASRSQGPGEQYF
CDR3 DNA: TGTGCCAGCAGGTCACAGGGTCCGGGCGAGCAGTACTTC

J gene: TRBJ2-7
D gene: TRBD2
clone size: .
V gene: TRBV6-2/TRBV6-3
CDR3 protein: CASSWGGTPLYF
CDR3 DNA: TGTGCCAGCAGTTGGGGAGGGACCCCATTGTACTTC

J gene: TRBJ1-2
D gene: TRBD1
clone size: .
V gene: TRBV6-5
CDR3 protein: CASRQTGGVHYGYTF
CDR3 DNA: TGTGCCAGCAGACAGACAGGGGGCGTTCACTATGGCTACACCTTC

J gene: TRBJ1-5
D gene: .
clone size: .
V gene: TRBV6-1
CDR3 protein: CASSGQAPVSYSNQPQHF
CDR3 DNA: TGTGCCAGCAGTGGACAGGCCCCCGTTTCCTATAGCAATCAGCCCCAGCATTTT

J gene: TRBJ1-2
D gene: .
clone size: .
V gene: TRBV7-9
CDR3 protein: CASSLFGPREDGYTF
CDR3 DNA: TGTGCCAGCAGCTTATTTGGGCCCAGGGAGGATGGCTACACCTTC

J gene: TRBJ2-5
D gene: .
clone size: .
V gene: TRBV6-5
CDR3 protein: CASKGAGETQYF
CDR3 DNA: TGTGCCAGCAAAGGGGCCGGGGAGACCCAGTACTTC

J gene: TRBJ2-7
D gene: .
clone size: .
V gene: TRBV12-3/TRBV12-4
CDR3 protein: CASSSGGAREQYF
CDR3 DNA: TGTGCCAGCAGTTCCGGCGGAGCCCGGGAGCAGTACTTC

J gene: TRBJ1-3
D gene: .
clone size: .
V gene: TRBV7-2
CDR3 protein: CASSPGEASGNTIYF
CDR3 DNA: TGTGCCAGCAGCCCGGGGGAGGCCTCTGGAAACACCATATATTTT

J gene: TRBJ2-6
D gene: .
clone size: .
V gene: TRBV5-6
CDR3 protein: CASSLTGKAGANVLTF
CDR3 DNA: TGTGCCAGCAGCTTGACAGGGAAAGCTGGGGCCAACGTCCTGACTTTC